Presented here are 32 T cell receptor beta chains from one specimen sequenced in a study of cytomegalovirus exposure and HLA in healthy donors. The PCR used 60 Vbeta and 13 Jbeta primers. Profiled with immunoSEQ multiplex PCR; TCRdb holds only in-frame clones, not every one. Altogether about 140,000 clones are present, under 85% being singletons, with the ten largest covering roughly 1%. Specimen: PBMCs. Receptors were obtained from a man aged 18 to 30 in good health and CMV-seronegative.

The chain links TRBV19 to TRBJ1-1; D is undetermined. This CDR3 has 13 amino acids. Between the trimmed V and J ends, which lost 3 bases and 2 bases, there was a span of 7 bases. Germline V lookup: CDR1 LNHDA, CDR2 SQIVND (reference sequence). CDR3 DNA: TGTGCCAGTAGTATGTGGCAAAACACTGAAGCTTTCTTT. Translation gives CASSMWQNTEAFF.

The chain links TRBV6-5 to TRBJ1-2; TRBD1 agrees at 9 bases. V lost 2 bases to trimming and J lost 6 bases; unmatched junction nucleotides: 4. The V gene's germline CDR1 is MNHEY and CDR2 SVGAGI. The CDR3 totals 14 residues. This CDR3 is CASSYLGQGHGYTF. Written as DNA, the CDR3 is TGTGCCAGCAGTTACCTGGGACAGGGTCATGGCTACACCTTC.

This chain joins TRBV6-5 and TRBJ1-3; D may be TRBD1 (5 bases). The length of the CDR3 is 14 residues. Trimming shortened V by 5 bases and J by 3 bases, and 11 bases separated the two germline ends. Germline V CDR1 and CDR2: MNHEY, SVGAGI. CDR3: CASSPGGRGNTIYF. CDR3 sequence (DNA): TGTGCCAGCAGTCCCGGGGGTCGTGGAAACACCATATATTTT.

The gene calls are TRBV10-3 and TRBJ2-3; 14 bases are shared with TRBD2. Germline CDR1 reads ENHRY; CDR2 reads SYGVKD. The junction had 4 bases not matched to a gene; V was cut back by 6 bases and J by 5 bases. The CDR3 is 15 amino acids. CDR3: CAIRRLAGGGDTQYF. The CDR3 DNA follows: TGTGCCATCAGGAGACTAGCGGGGGGGGGAGATACGCAGTATTTT.

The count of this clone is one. The CDR3 DNA follows: TGTGCCAGCAGCGCCCCCGGGACAAGTGGCTACACCTTC. Translated, it gives CASSAPGTSGYTF. This chain uses TRBV6-5 with TRBJ1-2, with D possibly TRBD1 on 6 matching bases. CDR1 is MNHEY and CDR2 is SVGAGI in the germline V gene. The CDR3 length is 13 residues. V lost 6 bases, J lost 7 bases, and 15 bases lay in between.

In nucleotides, the CDR3 is TGTGCCGGTCTCTGGGCTCAAACATCTACAGATACGCAGTATTTT. As protein: CAGLWAQTSTDTQYF. V usage is TRBV2 and J usage is TRBJ2-3, with no clear D. The CDR3 consists of 15 residues. Per the germline V gene, CDR1 is SNHLY and CDR2 is FYNNEI. Between the trimmed V and J ends, which lost 11 bases and 3 bases, there was a span of 21 bases.

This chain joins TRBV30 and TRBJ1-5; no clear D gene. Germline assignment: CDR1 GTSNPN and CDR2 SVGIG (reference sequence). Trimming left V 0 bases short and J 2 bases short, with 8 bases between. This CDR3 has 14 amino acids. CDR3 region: CAWSVVAGNQPQHF. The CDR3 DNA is TGTGCCTGGAGTGTCGTGGCGGGCAATCAGCCCCAGCATTTT.

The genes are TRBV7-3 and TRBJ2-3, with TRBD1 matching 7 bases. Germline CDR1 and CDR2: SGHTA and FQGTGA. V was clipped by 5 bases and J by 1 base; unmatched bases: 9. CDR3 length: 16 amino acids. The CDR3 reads CASSQGQGVGTDTQYF. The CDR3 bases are TGTGCCAGCAGCCAAGGGCAGGGGGTAGGCACAGATACGCAGTATTTT.

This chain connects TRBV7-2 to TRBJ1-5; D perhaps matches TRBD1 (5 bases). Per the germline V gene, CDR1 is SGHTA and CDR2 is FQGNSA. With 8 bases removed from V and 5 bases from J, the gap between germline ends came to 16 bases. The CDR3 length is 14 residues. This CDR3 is CASALGWGDQPQHF. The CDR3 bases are TGTGCCAGCGCCCTCGGCTGGGGGGATCAGCCCCAGCATTTT.

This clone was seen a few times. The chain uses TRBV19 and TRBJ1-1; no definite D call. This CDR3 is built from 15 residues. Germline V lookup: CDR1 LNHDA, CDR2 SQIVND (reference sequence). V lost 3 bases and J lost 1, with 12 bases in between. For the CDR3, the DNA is TGTGCCAGTAGTATTTTAGCGGAGGGGAACACTGAAGCTTTCTTT. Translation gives CASSILAEGNTEAFF.

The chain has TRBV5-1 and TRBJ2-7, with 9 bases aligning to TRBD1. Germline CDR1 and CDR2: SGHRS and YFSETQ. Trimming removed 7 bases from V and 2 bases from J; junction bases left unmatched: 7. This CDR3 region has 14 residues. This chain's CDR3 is CASQYGQGPYEQYF. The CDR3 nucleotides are TGCGCCAGCCAATATGGACAGGGGCCCTACGAGCAGTACTTC.

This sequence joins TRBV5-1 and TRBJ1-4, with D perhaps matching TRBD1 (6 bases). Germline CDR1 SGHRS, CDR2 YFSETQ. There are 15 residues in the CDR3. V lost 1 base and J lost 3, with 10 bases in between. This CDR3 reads CASSLSPGANEKLFF. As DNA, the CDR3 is TGCGCCAGCAGCTTGTCACCAGGGGCTAATGAAAAACTGTTTTTT. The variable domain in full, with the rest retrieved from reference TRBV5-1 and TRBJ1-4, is KAGVTQTPRYLIKTRGQQVTLSCSPISGHRSVSWYQQTPGQGLQFLFEYFSETQRNKGNFPGRFSGRQFSNSRSEMNVSTLELGDSALYLCASSLSPGANEKLFFGSGTQLSVL.

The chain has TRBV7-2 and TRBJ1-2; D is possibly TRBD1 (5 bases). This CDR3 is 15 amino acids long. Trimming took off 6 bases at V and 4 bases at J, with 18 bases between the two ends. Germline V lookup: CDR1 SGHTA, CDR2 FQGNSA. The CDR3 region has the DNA TGTGCCAGCAGTTCTCCCCAGGGCAGGGTCTATGGCTACACCTTC. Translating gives CASSSPQGRVYGYTF.

The CDR3 loop is CASGKGGAEQYF. The CDR3 bases are TGTGCCAGCGGCAAGGGAGGCGCCGAGCAGTACTTC. J is TRBJ2-5 and V is TRBV27; the D gene is possibly TRBD2 (6 bases). The closer fit of TRBJ2-7 to the DNA end suggests the J call may be wrong. The CDR3 totals 12 residues. Germline V lookup: CDR1 MNHEY, CDR2 SMNVEV (reference sequence).

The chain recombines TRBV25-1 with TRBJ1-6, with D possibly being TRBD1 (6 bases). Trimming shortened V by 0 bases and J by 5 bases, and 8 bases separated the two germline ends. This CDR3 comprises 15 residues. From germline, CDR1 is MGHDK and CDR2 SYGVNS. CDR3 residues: CASSEYGGHNSPLHF. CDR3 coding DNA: TGTGCCAGCAGTGAATATGGGGGCCATAATTCACCCCTCCACTTT. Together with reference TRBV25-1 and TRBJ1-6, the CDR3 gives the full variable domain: EADIYQTPRYLVIGTGKKITLECSQTMGHDKMYWYQQDPGMELHLIHYSYGVNSTEKGDLSSESTVSRIRTEHFPLTLESARPSHTSQYLCASSEYGGHNSPLHFGNGTRLTVT.

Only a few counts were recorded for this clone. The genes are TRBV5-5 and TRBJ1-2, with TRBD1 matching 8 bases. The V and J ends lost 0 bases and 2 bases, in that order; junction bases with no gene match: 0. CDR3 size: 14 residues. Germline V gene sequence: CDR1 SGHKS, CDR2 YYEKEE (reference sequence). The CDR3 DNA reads TGTGCCAGCAGCTTGGACAGGGGGAACTATGGCTACACCTTC. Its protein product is CASSLDRGNYGYTF. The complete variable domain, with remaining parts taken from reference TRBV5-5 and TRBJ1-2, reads DAGVTQSPTHLIKTRGQQVTLRCSPISGHKSVSWYQQVLGQGPQFIFQYYEKEERGRGNFPDRFSARQFPNYSSELNVNALLLGDSALYLCASSLDRGNYGYTFGSGTRLTVV.

The CDR3 loop reads CASSPVRGGGEQYF. The CDR3 bases are TGTGCCAGCTCACCAGTAAGGGGCGGGGGCGAGCAGTACTTC. This rearrangement joins TRBV18 to TRBJ2-7; 7 bases are a match to TRBD2. The CDR3 consists of 14 residues. Germline values: CDR1 KGHSH, CDR2 LQKENI. Trimming cost V 2 bases and J 6 bases; bases outside gene matches: 7.

DNA of the CDR3: TGTGCCAGCAGCTTAGGTGTCTGGCAGCGGGGGCGCCAAGAGACCCAGTACTTC. Translating it yields CASSLGVWQRGRQETQYF. The rearrangement joins TRBV11-2 to TRBJ2-5, with 8 bases aligning to TRBD2. From germline, CDR1 is SGHAT and CDR2 FQNNGV. The CDR3 runs to 18 residues. Trimming took 1 base from V and 1 from J; bases not matched to a gene: 11.

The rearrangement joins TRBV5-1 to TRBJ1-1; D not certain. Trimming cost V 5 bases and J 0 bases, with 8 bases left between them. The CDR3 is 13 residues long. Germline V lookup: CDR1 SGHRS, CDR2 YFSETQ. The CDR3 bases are TGCGCCAGCAGATTACAGATGAACACTGAAGCTTTCTTT. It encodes CASRLQMNTEAFF.

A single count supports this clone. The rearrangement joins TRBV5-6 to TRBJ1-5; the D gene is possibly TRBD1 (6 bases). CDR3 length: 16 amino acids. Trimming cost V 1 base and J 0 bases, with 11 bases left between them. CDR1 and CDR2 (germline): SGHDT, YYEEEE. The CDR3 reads CASSLYRANSNQPQHF. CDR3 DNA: TGTGCCAGCAGCTTGTACAGGGCTAATAGCAATCAGCCCCAGCATTTT.

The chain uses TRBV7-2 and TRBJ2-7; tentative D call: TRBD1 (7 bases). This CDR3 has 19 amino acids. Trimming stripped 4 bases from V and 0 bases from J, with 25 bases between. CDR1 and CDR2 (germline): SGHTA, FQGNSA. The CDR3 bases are TGTGCCAGCAGCTCCTCGGGTCGGCGGGGACAGAGATACTCCTACGAGCAGTACTTC. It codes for CASSSSGRRGQRYSYEQYF.

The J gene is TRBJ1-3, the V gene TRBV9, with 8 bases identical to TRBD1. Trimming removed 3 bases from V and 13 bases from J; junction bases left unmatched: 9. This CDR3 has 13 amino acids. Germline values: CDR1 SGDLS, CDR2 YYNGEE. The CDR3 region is CASSEAPGQAIYF. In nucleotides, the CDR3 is TGTGCCAGCAGCGAGGCTCCGGGACAGGCGATATATTTT. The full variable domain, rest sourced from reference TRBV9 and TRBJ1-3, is DSGVTQTPKHLITATGQRVTLRCSPRSGDLSVYWYQQSLDQGLQFLIQYYNGEERAKGNILERFSAQQFPDLHSELNLSSLELGDSALYFCASSEAPGQAIYFGEGSWLTVV.

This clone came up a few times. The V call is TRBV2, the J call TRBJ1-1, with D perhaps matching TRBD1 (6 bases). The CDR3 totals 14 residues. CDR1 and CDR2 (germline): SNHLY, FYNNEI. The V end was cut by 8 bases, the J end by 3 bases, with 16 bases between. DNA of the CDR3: TGTGCCAGCGCCCGGGACATCAGCTACACTGAAGCTTTCTTT. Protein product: CASARDISYTEAFF.

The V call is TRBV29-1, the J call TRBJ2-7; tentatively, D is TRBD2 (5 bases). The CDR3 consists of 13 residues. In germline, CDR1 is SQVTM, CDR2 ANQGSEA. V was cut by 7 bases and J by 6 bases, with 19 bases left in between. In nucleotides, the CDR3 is TGCAGCGCAGAGTTAACGGGGAGCGGCGAGCAGTACTTC. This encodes CSAELTGSGEQYF.

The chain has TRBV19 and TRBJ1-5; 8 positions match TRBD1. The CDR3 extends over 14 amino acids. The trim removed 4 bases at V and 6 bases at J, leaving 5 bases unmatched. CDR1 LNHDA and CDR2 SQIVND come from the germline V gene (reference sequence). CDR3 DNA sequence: TGTGCCAGTAGTAGGACAGGGTATAGTCAGCCCCAGCATTTT. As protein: CASSRTGYSQPQHF.

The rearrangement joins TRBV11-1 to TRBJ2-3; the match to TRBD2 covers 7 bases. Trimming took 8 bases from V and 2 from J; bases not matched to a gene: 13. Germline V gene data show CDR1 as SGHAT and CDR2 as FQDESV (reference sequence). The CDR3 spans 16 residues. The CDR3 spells CASARLRRETTDTQYF. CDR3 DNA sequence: TGTGCCAGCGCCCGCTTGCGGCGGGAGACCACAGATACGCAGTATTTT.

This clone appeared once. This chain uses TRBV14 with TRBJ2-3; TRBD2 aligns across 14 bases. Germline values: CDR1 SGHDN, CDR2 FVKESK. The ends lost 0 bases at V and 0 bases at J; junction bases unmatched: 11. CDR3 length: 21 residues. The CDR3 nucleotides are TGTGCCAGCAGCCAAGAGTCGACTAGCGGGGGGGGGCAGTATAGCACAGATACGCAGTATTTT. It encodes CASSQESTSGGGQYSTDTQYF.

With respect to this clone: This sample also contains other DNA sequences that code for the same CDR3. The DNA of the CDR3 is TGTGCCAGCAGCCCTCCAGGGGGCTACGGCTACACCTTC. Residues: CASSPPGGYGYTF. The rearrangement links TRBV7-9 to TRBJ1-2; 8 nucleotides align to TRBD1. V was pared by 5 bases and J by 8 bases, with 7 bases of the junction left unmatched. The CDR3 is made up of 13 amino acids. From germline, CDR1 is SEHNR and CDR2 FQNEAQ (reference sequence).

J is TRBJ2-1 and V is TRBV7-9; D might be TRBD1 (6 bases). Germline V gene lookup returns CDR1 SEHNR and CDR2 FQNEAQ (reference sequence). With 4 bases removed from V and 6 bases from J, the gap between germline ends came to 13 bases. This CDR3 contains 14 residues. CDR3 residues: CASSSYREGNEQFF. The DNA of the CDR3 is TGTGCCAGCAGCTCTTACAGGGAAGGCAATGAGCAGTTCTTC. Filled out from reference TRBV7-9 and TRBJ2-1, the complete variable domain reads DTGVSQNPRHKITKRGQNVTFRCDPISEHNRLYWYRQTLGQGPEFLTYFQNEAQLEKSRLLSDRFSAERPKGSFSTLEIQRTEQGDSAMYLCASSSYREGNEQFFGPGTRLTVL.

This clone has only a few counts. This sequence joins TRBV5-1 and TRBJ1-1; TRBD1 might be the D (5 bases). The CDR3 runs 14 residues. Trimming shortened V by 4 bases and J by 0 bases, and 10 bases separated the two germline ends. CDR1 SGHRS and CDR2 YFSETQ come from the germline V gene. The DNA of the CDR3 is TGCGCCAGCAGCGGAGACAGACTGAACACTGAAGCTTTCTTT. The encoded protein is CASSGDRLNTEAFF.

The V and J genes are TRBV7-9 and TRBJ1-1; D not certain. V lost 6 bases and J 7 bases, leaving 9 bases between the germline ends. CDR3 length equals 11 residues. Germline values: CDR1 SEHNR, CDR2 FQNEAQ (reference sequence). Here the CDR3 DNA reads TGTGCCAGCAGTCTGGGCAATGAAGCTTTCTTT. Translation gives CASSLGNEAFF.

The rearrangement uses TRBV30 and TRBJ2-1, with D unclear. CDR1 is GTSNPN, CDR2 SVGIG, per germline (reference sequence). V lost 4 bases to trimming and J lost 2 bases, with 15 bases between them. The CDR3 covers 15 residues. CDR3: CAWTELVSPYNEQFF. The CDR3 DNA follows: TGTGCCTGGACCGAACTGGTAAGCCCCTACAATGAGCAGTTCTTC.